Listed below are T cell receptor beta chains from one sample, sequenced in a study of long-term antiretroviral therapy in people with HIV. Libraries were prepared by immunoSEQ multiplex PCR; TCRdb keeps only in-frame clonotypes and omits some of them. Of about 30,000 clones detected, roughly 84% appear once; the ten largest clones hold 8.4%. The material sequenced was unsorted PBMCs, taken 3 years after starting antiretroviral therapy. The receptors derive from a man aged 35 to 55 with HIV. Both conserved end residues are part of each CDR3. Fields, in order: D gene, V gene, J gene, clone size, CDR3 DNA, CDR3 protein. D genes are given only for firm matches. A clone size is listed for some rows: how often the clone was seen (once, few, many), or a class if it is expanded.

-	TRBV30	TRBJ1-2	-	TGTGCCTGGAGTGGGGACCGACCTTATGGCTACACCTTC	CAWSGDRPYGYTF
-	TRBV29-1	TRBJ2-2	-	TGCAGCGCAGGACTCGACGGGGAGCTGTTTTTT	CSAGLDGELFF
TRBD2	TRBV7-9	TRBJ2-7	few	TGTGCCAGCAGCCCCGGACTAGCGGGAGCGTACGAGCAGTACTTC	CASSPGLAGAYEQYF
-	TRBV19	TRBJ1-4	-	TGTGCCAGTAGTAGACGGAATACAGGCGCAAATAATGAAAAACTGTTTTTT	CASSRRNTGANNEKLFF
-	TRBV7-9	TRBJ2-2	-	TGTGCCAGCAGCTTTGCCAGGACGCTGGATACCGGGGAGCTGTTTTTT	CASSFARTLDTGELFF
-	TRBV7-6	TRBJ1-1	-	TGTGCCAGCAGCTCGGAAACAGGGTCTGAAGCTTTCTTT	CASSSETGSEAFF
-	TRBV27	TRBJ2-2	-	TGTGCCAGCATCGGGGCAGGGCGCACCGGGGAGCTGTTTTTT	CASIGAGRTGELFF
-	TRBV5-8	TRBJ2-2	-	TGTGCCAGCAGCCCCATACGGTCAGAATTCACGAACACCGGGGAGCTGTTTTTT	CASSPIRSEFTNTGELFF
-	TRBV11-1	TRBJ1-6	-	TGTGCCAGCAGCGCCCGACAGGTAACCTCCATTTCACCCCTCCACTTT	CASSARQVTSISPLHF
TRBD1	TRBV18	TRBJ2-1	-	TGTGCCAGCTCTCAGGGACAGTCCCCTTACAATGAGCAGTTCTTC	CASSQGQSPYNEQFF
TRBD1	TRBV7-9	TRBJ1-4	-	TGTGCCAGCAGCTTAACAATCCAACCGACAGGGGCAAATGAAAAACTGTTTTTT	CASSLTIQPTGANEKLFF
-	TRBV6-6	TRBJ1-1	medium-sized	TGTGCCAGTACGGACGGGCAGAACACTGAAGCTTTCTTT	CASTDGQNTEAFF
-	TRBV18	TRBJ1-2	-	TGTGCCAGCTCACCCGGGGCGGTGAAGTATGGCTTCACCTTC	CASSPGAVKYGFTF
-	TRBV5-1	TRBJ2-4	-	TGCGCCAGCAGCTTGGAGGGAGTTCGGAACATTCAGTACTTC	CASSLEGVRNIQYF
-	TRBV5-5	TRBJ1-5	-	TGTGCCAGCAGCCCATCACCACGAAGCAATCAGCCCCAGCATTTT	CASSPSPRSNQPQHF
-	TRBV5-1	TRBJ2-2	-	TGCGCCAGCAGCTTGAGGGGTCGGACCGGGGAGCTGTTTTTT	CASSLRGRTGELFF
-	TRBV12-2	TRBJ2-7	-	TGTGCAAGTCGCTTAGGCCTTTTCCACCGGGACAGAACCATGTACGAGCAGTACTTC	CASRLGLFHRDRTMYEQYF
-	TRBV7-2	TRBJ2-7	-	TGTGCCAGCAGCTTAGCCACCTACGAGCAGTACTTC	CASSLATYEQYF
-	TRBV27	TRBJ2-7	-	TGTGCCAGCAGACAGGGTAGCTCCTACGAGCAGTACTTC	CASRQGSSYEQYF
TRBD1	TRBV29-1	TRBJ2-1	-	TGCAGCGTTCCGGGACAGGGGACTCGGGGGGGGCAGTTCTTC	CSVPGQGTRGGQFF
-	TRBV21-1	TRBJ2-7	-	TGTGCCAGCAGCAATGGGTTTTGGAGCGGGATTGACTCCTACGAGCAGTACTTC	CASSNGFWSGIDSYEQYF
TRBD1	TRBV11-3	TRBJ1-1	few	TGTGCCAGCAGCTTAGAGGGACAGGGGAACACTGAAGCTTTCTTT	CASSLEGQGNTEAFF
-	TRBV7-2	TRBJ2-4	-	TGTGCCAGCAGCTTAGCACGCGCACAGAACATTCAGTACTTC	CASSLARAQNIQYF
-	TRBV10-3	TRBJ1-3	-	TGTGCCATCAGTTCGGGTCGGGGGGGGTCTGGAAACACCATATATTTT	CAISSGRGGSGNTIYF
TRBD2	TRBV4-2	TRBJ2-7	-	TGTGCCAGCAGCCTTTCCCCTCTAGCGGGCGCTCCGCCCGAGCAGTACTTC	CASSLSPLAGAPPEQYF
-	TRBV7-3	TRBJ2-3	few	TGTGCCAGCAGCTCGCGAGGAGTGAGCACAGATACGCAGTATTTT	CASSSRGVSTDTQYF
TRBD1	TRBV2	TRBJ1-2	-	TGTGCCAGCAGTCGACAGGGGGCGTATGGCTACACCTTC	CASSRQGAYGYTF
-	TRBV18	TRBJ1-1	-	TGTGCCAGCTCACCAACAATGAGGGGCACTGAAGCTTTCTTT	CASSPTMRGTEAFF
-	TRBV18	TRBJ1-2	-	TGTGCCAGCTCACCATCCCAGGGTGGTGCTGAGGATGGCTACACCTTC	CASSPSQGGAEDGYTF
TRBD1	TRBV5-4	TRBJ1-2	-	TGTGCCAGCAGCTTGGAAGGGACAGAAAACTATGGCTACACCTTC	CASSLEGTENYGYTF
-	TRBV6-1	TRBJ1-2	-	TGTGCCAGCAGTGAAGCGGACAGAAATGGCTACACCTTC	CASSEADRNGYTF
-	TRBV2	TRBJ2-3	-	TGTGCCAGCAGTGACCTAGCGTCTGGAGATACGCAGTATTTT	CASSDLASGDTQYF
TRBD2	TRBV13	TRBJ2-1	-	TGTGCCAGCAGCTCTAGCGGGGGGCACAATGAGCAGTTCTTC	CASSSSGGHNEQFF
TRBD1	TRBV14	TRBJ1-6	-	TGTGCCAGCAGCCAAGGACAGGGCTTCAATTCACCCCTCCACTTT	CASSQGQGFNSPLHF
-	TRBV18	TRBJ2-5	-	TGTGCCAGCTCTGGTCGGGCCCAAGAGACCCAGTACTTC	CASSGRAQETQYF
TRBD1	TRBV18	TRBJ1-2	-	TGTGCCAGCTCACCACAACCCAACTCCGGGACAGGGGAGAGGGATGGCTACACCTTC	CASSPQPNSGTGERDGYTF
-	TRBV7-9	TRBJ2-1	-	TGTGCCAGCAGCCCGCCGGACTACAATGAGCAGTTCTTC	CASSPPDYNEQFF
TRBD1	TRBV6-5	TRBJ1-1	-	TGTGCCAGCAGATACAGGGGTGACACTGAAGCTTTCTTT	CASRYRGDTEAFF
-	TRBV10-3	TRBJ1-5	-	TGTGCCATCAGTGAGGGGTTAGGTCAGCCCCAGCATTTT	CAISEGLGQPQHF
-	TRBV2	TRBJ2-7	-	TGTGCCAGCAGTGAAGCCTGGGGAGGTTACGAGCAGTACTTC	CASSEAWGGYEQYF
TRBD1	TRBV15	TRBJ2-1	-	TGTGCCACCAGCAGAGGTGGTCCTTCAGGGGGCGAGCAGTTCTTC	CATSRGGPSGGEQFF
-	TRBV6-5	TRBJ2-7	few	TGTGCCAGCAGGCTGTATACAGGGCTCTACGAGCAGTACTTC	CASRLYTGLYEQYF
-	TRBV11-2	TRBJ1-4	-	TGTGCCAGCAGCTTACCTGGGGAAAAACTGTTTTTT	CASSLPGEKLFF
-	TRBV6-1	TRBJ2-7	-	TGTGCCAGCAGTGAAACGGGCAGGGCGGGCTACGAGCAGTACTTC	CASSETGRAGYEQYF
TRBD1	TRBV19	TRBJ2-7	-	TGTGCCAGTAGCCCGGGACAGGGTGCCCACGAGCAGTACTTC	CASSPGQGAHEQYF
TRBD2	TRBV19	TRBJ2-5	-	TGTGCCAGTAGTATGTCCTCGGCGGTAGCGGGAGAGAAACAAGAGACCCAGTACTTC	CASSMSSAVAGEKQETQYF
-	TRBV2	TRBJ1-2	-	TGTGCCAGCAGTGAAGGGCCAGGCCAATCGTACTATGGCTACACCTTC	CASSEGPGQSYYGYTF
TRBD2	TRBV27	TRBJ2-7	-	TGTGCCAGCAGGTCTAGCGGGAGGTTCTACGAGCAGTACTTC	CASRSSGRFYEQYF
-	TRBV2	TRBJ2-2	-	TGTGCCAGCAGTGAAGGCAGGGTGACCGGGGAGCTGTTTTTT	CASSEGRVTGELFF
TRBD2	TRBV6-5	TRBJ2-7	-	TGTGCCAGCAGTTCGACGGGGGGCTACGAGCAGTACTTC	CASSSTGGYEQYF
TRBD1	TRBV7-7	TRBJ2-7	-	TGTGCCAGCAGCGTCGACAGGGGGCCTGCCTACGAGCAGTACTTC	CASSVDRGPAYEQYF
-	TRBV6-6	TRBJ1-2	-	TGTGCCAGCAGTTACCCTACGGGGGGAGCTAACTATGGCTACACCTTC	CASSYPTGGANYGYTF
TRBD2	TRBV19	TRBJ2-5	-	TGTGCCAGTAGTATACTAGCGGGAGGGCCCGAGTTGGAGACCCAGTACTTC	CASSILAGGPELETQYF
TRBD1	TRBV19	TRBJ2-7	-	TGTGCCAGTAGTGTAGGGACAGGGGCTTCCGAGCAGTACTTC	CASSVGTGASEQYF
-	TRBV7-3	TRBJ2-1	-	TGTGCCAGCAGCTTCGGGACGGGCGAGCAGTTCTTC	CASSFGTGEQFF
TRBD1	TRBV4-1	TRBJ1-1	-	TGCGCCAGCAGCCAACGGACAGGGGCCGTCACTGAAGCTTTCTTT	CASSQRTGAVTEAFF
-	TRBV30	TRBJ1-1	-	TGTGCCTGGAGCCAGGGGTTTAGGGACACTGAAGCTTTCTTT	CAWSQGFRDTEAFF
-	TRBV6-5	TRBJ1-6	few	TGTGCCAGCAGTTACTCGACTCGATCACCCCTCCACTTT	CASSYSTRSPLHF
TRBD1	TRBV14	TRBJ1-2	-	TGTGCCAGCAGCTTTGGGACAGGGGGTACCTATGGCTACACCTTC	CASSFGTGGTYGYTF